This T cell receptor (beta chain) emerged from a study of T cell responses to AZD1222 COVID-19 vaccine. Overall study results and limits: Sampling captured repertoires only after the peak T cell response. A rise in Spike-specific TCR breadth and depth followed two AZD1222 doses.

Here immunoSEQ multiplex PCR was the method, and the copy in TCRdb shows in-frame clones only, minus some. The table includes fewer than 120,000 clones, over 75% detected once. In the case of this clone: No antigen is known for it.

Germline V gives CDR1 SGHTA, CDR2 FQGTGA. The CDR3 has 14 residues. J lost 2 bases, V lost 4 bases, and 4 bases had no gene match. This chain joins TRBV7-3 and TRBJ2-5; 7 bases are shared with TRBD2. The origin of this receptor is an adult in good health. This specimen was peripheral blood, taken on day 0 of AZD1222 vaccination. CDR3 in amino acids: CASSSGGRQETQYF. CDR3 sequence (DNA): TGTGCCAGCAGCTCCGGGGGGAGGCAAGAGACCCAGTACTTC.